In its sample, the clone carrying this TCR beta chain was seen many times. What it binds is unknown. Exclusion covered patients with other autoimmune diseases or uncontrolled infections (as well as pregnancy or lactation). It was from 8.5 to 10 ml of fresh peripheral blood that the PBMCs came. The sequenced template was RNA, covering the TCR beta CDR3 region. In the first round, RT-PCR was carried out with HTBI primers, and a multiplex PCR formed the second round. TCRdb analysed the multiplex PCR reads with MiXCR anew, one entry per CDR3 protein. The table lists hundreds of thousands of distinct CDR3 sequences, around a fifth of them singletons, with around 7% in the top ten. The sample belongs to a study of Graves' ophthalmopathy and Graves' hyperthyroidism. The CDR3 contains 16 residues. V lost 1 base, J lost 0 bases, and 9 bases lay in between. The germline V gene has CDR1 MDHEN and CDR2 SYDVKM. Study-level findings and limits: The study's model predicted ophthalmopathy progression at over 55% sensitivity and approximately 72% specificity. Stable hyperthyroidism and ophthalmopathy were told apart by a 13-signature model, which achieved 85% to 90% sensitivity and 81.08% specificity.

The sample consisted of peripheral blood. V is TRBV28 and J is TRBJ2-2; the D is unclear. The clonotype comes from a woman in her late teens or twenties with stable Graves' hyperthyroidism. Some clones in this sample may be carry-over from other donors' samples. The CDR3 reads CASSLFVGTNTGELFF. For the CDR3, the DNA is TGTGCCAGCAGTTTATTTGTAGGAACGAACACCGGGGAGCTGTTTTTT.